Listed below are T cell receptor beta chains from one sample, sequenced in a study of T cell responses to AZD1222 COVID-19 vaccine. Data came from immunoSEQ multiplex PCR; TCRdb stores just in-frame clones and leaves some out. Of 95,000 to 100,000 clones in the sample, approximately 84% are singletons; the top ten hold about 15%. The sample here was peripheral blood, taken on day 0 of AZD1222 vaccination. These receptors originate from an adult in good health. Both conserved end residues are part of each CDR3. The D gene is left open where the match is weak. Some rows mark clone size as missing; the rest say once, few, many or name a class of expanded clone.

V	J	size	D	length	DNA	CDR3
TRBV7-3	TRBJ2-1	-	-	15	TGTGCCAGCAGCAAGACATATAGCTCCTACAATGAGCAGTTCTTC	CASSKTYSSYNEQFF
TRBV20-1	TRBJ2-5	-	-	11	TGCAGTGCTCGAATCCAAGAGACCCAGTACTTC	CSARIQETQYF
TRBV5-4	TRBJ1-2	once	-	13	TGTGCCAGCACCCTTACTCAGGGGTATGGCTACACCTTC	CASTLTQGYGYTF
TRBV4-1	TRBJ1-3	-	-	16	TGCGCCAGCAGCCCCGGGCCTCTGAGAGGGGGAAACACCATATATTTT	CASSPGPLRGGNTIYF
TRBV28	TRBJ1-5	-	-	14	TGTGCCAGCAGTTTATATCCACTTAATCAGCCCCAGCATTTT	CASSLYPLNQPQHF
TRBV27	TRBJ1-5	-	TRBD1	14	TGTGCCAGCAGCATACAGGGGGCAGAGCAGCCCCAGCATTTT	CASSIQGAEQPQHF
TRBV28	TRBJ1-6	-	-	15	TGTGCCAGCACCCGGACCTGGGGACAAAGTTCACCCCTCCACTTT	CASTRTWGQSSPLHF
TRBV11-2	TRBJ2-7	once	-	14	TGTGCCAGCAGCTTAGGAGGAGCCAGTTACGAGCAGTACTTC	CASSLGGASYEQYF
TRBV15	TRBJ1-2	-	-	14	TGTGCCACCAGCTGGGAAGGGAGAGCGGAGGGCTACACCTTC	CATSWEGRAEGYTF
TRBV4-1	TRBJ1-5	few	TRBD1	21	TGCGCCAGCAGCCGCATTATTGCCGGGGGTGGGGACAGGGTTTTTAATCAGCCCCAGCATTTT	CASSRIIAGGGDRVFNQPQHF
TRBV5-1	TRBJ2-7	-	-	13	TGCGCCAGCAGCTTGGGGTCTATAAACGAGCAGTACTTC	CASSLGSINEQYF
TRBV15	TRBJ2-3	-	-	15	TGTGCCACCAGCAGAGGACAGCCTAGCACAGATACGCAGTATTTT	CATSRGQPSTDTQYF
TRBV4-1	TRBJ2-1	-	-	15	TGCGCCAGCAGCTCAAGCGGGCCGGACCACAATGAGCAGTTCTTC	CASSSSGPDHNEQFF
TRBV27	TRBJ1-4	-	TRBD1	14	TGTGCCAGCAGCCGACAGGGGGCAAATGAAAAACTGTTTTTT	CASSRQGANEKLFF
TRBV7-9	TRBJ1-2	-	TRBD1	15	TGTGCCAGCAGCTTACTTATGGGACAGGGTTTTGGCTACACCTTC	CASSLLMGQGFGYTF
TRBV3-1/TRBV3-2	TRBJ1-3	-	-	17	TGTGCCAGCAGCCAAGGTCCCGGAGGGACGTCTGGAAACACCATATATTTT	CASSQGPGGTSGNTIYF
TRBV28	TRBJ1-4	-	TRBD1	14	TGTGCCACAGGGGGAGAGGACGGTAATGAAAAACTGTTTTTT	CATGGEDGNEKLFF
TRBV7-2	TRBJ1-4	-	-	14	TGTGCCAGCAGCTTAGGCGCACCCAATGAAAAACTGTTTTTT	CASSLGAPNEKLFF
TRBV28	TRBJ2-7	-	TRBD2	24	TGTGCCAGCAGTTTCCCCTCTTACTTGACTAGCGGGAGTCCCAGTCCAATGCGAGGTTACGAGCAGTACTTC	CASSFPSYLTSGSPSPMRGYEQYF
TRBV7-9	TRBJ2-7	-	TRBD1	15	TGTGCCAGCAGCTTCTCCCAGGACAGGGGGTACGAGCAGTACTTC	CASSFSQDRGYEQYF
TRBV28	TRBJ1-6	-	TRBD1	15	TGTGCCAGCACCGAATTGACAGGGACTAATTCACCCCTCCACTTT	CASTELTGTNSPLHF
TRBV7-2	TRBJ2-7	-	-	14	TGTGCCAGCAGCTCGACAGTAAACTCCTACGAGCAGTACTTC	CASSSTVNSYEQYF
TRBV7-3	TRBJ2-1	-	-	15	TGTGCCAGCAGTCGGGCCCCACCAGGAAACAATGAGCAGTTCTTC	CASSRAPPGNNEQFF
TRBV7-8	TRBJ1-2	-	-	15	TGTGCCAGCAGCCTCAATCTGGGGGGCCTCTATGGCTACACCTTC	CASSLNLGGLYGYTF
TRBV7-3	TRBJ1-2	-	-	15	TGTGCCAGCAGCTTAACGGGGCTACAGGGTCTGGGCTACACCTTC	CASSLTGLQGLGYTF
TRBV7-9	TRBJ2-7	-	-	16	TGTGCCAGCACCCGACCCAAGGGCAGCGCATCCTACGAGCAGTACTTC	CASTRPKGSASYEQYF
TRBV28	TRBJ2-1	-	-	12	TGTGCCAGCAGTTTCTCCTTGGGTGAGCAGTTCTTC	CASSFSLGEQFF
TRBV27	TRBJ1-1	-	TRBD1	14	TGTGCCAGCATGAGACAGGGAATGAACACTGAAGCTTTCTTT	CASMRQGMNTEAFF
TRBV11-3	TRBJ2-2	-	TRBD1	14	TGTGCCAGCAAGACAGGGGCTAACACCGGGGAGCTGTTTTTT	CASKTGANTGELFF
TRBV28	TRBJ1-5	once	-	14	TGTGCCAGCAGTGGGGGAAAAAGCAATCAGCCCCAGCATTTT	CASSGGKSNQPQHF
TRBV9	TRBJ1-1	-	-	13	TGTGCCAGCAGAGGCGACTGGAACACTGAAGCTTTCTTT	CASRGDWNTEAFF
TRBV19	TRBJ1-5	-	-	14	TGTGCCAGTAGTATCCCACTGGCGGACCAGCCCCAGCATTTT	CASSIPLADQPQHF
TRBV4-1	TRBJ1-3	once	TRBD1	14	TGCGCCAGCAGCCAGACAGGGGTTGGAAACACCATATATTTT	CASSQTGVGNTIYF
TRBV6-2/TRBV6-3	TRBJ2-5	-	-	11	TGTGCCAGCAGTTACACCGAGACCCAGTACTTC	CASSYTETQYF
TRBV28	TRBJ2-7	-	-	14	TGTGCCAGCAGTCCGCTCCGGGTCACACACGAGCAGTACTTC	CASSPLRVTHEQYF
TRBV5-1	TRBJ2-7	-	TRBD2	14	TGCGCCAGCAGCTCACCTAGCGGGAGTTACGAGCAGTACTTC	CASSSPSGSYEQYF